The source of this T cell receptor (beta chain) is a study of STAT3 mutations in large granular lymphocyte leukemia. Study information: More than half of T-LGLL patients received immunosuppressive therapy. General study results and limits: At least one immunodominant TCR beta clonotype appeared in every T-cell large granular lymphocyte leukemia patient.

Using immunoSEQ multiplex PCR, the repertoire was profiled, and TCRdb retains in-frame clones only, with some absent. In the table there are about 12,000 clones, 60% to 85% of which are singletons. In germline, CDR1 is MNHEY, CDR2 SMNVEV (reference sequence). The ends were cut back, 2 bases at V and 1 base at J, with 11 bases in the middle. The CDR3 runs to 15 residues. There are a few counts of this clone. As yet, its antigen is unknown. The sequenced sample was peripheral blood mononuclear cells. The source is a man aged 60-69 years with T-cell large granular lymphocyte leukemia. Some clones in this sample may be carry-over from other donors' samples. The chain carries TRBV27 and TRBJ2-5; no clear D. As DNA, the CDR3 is TGTGCCAGCAGTTTACTTACTGGCCGCCAAGAGACCCAGTACTTC. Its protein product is CASSLLTGRQETQYF.